These 21 T cell receptor beta chains share one sample of origin, sequenced in a study of graft-versus-host responses after intestinal transplantation. Their recognized antigens are unknown. Generated by immunoSEQ multiplex PCR, the TCRdb table keeps only in-frame clones and is missing some. The repertoire consists of about 120,000 clones, with 85% to 95% occurring once and the leading ten covering over 2.5%. The sequencing used unstimulated CD8+ T cells sorted from spleen or lymph node cells, collected before intestinal transplant. The source is a human donor who received an intestinal transplant.

The chain joins TRBV30 to TRBJ2-7; a weak D match, TRBD1 (6 bases). There are 12 residues in the CDR3. V was cut by 0 bases and J by 5 bases, with 8 bases left in between. CDR1 GTSNPN and CDR2 SVGIG come from the germline V gene (reference sequence). The CDR3 reads CAWSVQGHEQYF. CDR3 bases: TGTGCCTGGAGTGTACAGGGACACGAGCAGTACTTC.

CDR3 loop: CASSESGTYAYEQYF. CDR3 nucleotides: TGTGCCAGCAGTGAATCTGGGACGTACGCCTACGAGCAGTACTTC. J is TRBJ2-7 and V is TRBV6-1; the D gene could be TRBD1 or TRBD2 (5 bases each). Germline V gene lookup returns CDR1 MNHNS and CDR2 SASEGT. The CDR3 is 15 residues long. The V end was cut by 2 bases, the J end by 2 bases, with 13 bases between.

This clone has only one observation. The chain carries TRBV4-1 and TRBJ2-1, with D perhaps TRBD1 (6 bases). Germline V gene sequence: CDR1 MGHRA, CDR2 YSYEKL. V gave up 0 bases and J gave up 7 bases, with 13 bases separating them. This CDR3 has 15 amino acids. The CDR3 DNA sequence: TGCGCCAGCAGCCAAGATGTCAGGGGTGGGAATGAGCAGTTCTTC. Residues: CASSQDVRGGNEQFF.

The chain is built from TRBV11-3 and TRBJ2-7; D possibly corresponds to TRBD1 (6 bases). CDR3 length: 13 amino acids. From germline, CDR1 is SGHNT and CDR2 YENEEA. V was clipped by 5 bases and J by 1 base, with 9 bases between them. CDR3 sequence (DNA): TGTGCCAGCAGCCCCGGACAGTCCTACGAGCAGTACTTC. Residues: CASSPGQSYEQYF.

The chain carries TRBV7-3 and TRBJ2-2; TRBD1 is a possible D gene (5 bases). V gave up 0 bases and J gave up 4 bases, with 6 bases separating them. CDR1 is SGHTA and CDR2 is FQGTGA in the germline V gene. The CDR3 consists of 14 residues. Here the CDR3 reads CASSLTRATGELFF. CDR3 nucleotides: TGTGCCAGCAGCTTAACCAGGGCCACCGGGGAGCTGTTTTTT.

A word on this clone: At one end the junction does not follow the germline gene, possibly because of a read error. Distinct nucleotide sequences in the sample also encode this CDR3. The chain uses TRBV4-1 and TRBJ1-2; no definite D call. The CDR3 totals 13 residues. Looked up from germline, CDR1 is MGHRA and CDR2 is YSYEKL. The CDR3 spells CASSHLLERGYTF. In DNA form, the CDR3 reads TGTGCCAGCAGCCACCTACTAGAGCGAGGCTACACCTTC.

The V call is TRBV19, the J call TRBJ2-7; D is unclear. The germline CDR1 and CDR2 sequences are LNHDA and SQIVND (reference sequence). The CDR3 has 13 residues. V dropped 3 bases and J dropped 0 bases, with 6 bases sitting between them. CDR3 nucleotide sequence: TGTGCCAGTAGTATGGGCCACTCCTACGAGCAGTACTTC. Its protein product is CASSMGHSYEQYF. Full variable domain (rest looked up from reference TRBV19 and TRBJ2-7): DGGITQSPKYLFRKEGQNVTLSCEQNLNHDAMYWYRQDPGQGLRLIYYSQIVNDFQKGDIAEGYSVSREKKESFPLTVTSAQKNPTAFYLCASSMGHSYEQYFGPGTRLTVT.

The V call is TRBV27, the J call TRBJ2-7; no clear D. The CDR3 totals 12 residues. Germline V gene lookup returns CDR1 MNHEY and CDR2 SMNVEV (reference sequence). The V end was cut by 5 bases, the J end by 3 bases, with 8 bases between. CDR3 DNA sequence: TGTGCCAGCAGTCCCCACCGCTACGAGCAGTACTTC. It codes for CASSPHRYEQYF.

This chain connects TRBV14 to TRBJ2-7; D gene unclear. Germline CDR1 and CDR2: SGHDN and FVKESK. Deletions cut 1 base from V and 5 bases from J, with 9 bases between. CDR3 length equals 13 residues. CDR3 protein: CASSQVLDNEQYF. In DNA, the CDR3 is TGTGCCAGCAGCCAAGTCCTCGACAACGAGCAGTACTTC.

This chain uses TRBV9 with TRBJ2-1; the D is unclear. Trimming removed 1 base from V and 0 bases from J, with 8 bases in between. The germline V gene has CDR1 SGDLS and CDR2 YYNGEE. The CDR3 totals 15 residues. In DNA, the CDR3 is TGTGCCAGCAGCGTACGAATGGGCTCCTACAATGAGCAGTTCTTC. Protein: CASSVRMGSYNEQFF.

The chain is built from TRBV27 and TRBJ1-5, with D unresolved. CDR1 MNHEY and CDR2 SMNVEV come from the germline V gene (reference sequence). CDR3 length: 14 residues. The germline V and J ends were trimmed by 6 bases and 3 bases, with 12 bases remaining between them. CDR3 in DNA: TGTGCCAGCAGCCCCCGGACTTACAATCAGCCCCAGCATTTT. This sequence encodes CASSPRTYNQPQHF.

The genes are TRBV11-2 and TRBJ2-7; the D gene is possibly TRBD2 (6 bases). The CDR3 sequence is 15 residues long. CDR1 SGHAT and CDR2 FQNNGV come from the germline V gene. V shed 5 bases and J shed 4 bases, with 18 bases lying between them. In nucleotides, the CDR3 is TGTGCCAGCAGCCCCGGGACTCACCAGCCATACGAGCAGTACTTC. Protein: CASSPGTHQPYEQYF.

CDR3 sequence reads: CASSLGVRTEAFF. The CDR3 DNA reads as TGTGCCAGCAGTTTGGGGGTAAGGACTGAAGCTTTCTTT. This chain uses TRBV28 with TRBJ1-1; TRBD1 might be the D (5 bases). Germline lookup yields CDR1 MDHEN and CDR2 SYDVKM. The CDR3 runs to 13 residues. V dropped 3 bases and J dropped 5 bases, with 10 bases sitting between them.

J is TRBJ1-1 and V is TRBV7-9, with a weak D call TRBD1 (5 bases). There are 16 residues in the CDR3. CDR1 is SEHNR and CDR2 is FQNEAQ in the germline V gene (reference sequence). Trimming removed 4 bases from V and 0 bases from J, with 15 bases in between. The chain's CDR3 is CASSSEGRFMNTEAFF. The CDR3 nucleotides are TGTGCCAGCAGCTCCGAGGGGAGATTCATGAACACTGAAGCTTTCTTT.

The gene calls are TRBV7-9 and TRBJ1-2; a possible D gene is TRBD1 (6 bases). Germline CDR1 and CDR2: SEHNR and FQNEAQ (reference sequence). The CDR3 sequence is 11 residues long. V was shortened by 6 bases and J by 6 bases, with 8 bases between the two germline ends. CDR3 sequence reads: CASSYRDGYTF. Here the CDR3 DNA reads TGTGCCAGCAGTTACAGGGATGGCTACACCTTC. Full variable domain (remainder filled in from reference TRBV7-9 and TRBJ1-2): DTGVSQNPRHKITKRGQNVTFRCDPISEHNRLYWYRQTLGQGPEFLTYFQNEAQLEKSRLLSDRFSAERPKGSFSTLEIQRTEQGDSAMYLCASSYRDGYTFGSGTRLTVV.

In this sample, this clone turned up once. The chain is built from TRBV7-2 and TRBJ1-2; perhaps TRBD1 as D (5 bases). The CDR3 has 13 amino acids. Germline V gene data show CDR1 as SGHTA and CDR2 as FQGNSA. V was cut by 5 bases and J by 4 bases, with 11 bases left in between. CDR3 DNA: TGTGCCAGCAGCCTTCGGGGGGTCTATGGCTACACCTTC. Residues: CASSLRGVYGYTF.

The gene calls are TRBV29-1 and TRBJ2-7; 8 nucleotides agree with TRBD1. V lost 5 bases to trimming and J lost 1 base; unmatched junction nucleotides: 4. Germline V gives CDR1 SQVTM, CDR2 ANQGSEA. The CDR3 totals 13 residues. CDR3: CSVKTGASYEQYF. The CDR3, as DNA: TGCAGCGTTAAGACAGGGGCGTCCTACGAGCAGTACTTC.

This sequence joins TRBV9 and TRBJ1-2; 7 nucleotides match TRBD1. The CDR3 loop spans 14 amino acids. V lost 2 bases, J lost 4 bases, and 5 bases stayed unmatched. Germline loops: CDR1 SGDLS, CDR2 YYNGEE. CDR3 DNA: TGTGCCAGCAGCGTCCCAGGGGGGGCCTATGGCTACACCTTC. Encoded protein: CASSVPGGAYGYTF.

The rearrangement links TRBV4-1 to TRBJ1-1, with D unclear. CDR1 is MGHRA and CDR2 is YSYEKL in the germline V gene. This CDR3 comprises 14 residues. V was cut by 2 bases and J by 1 base, with 8 bases left in between. CDR3 loop: CASSQTNRNTEAFF. The CDR3 nucleotides are TGCGCCAGCAGCCAAACAAACAGGAACACTGAAGCTTTCTTT.

This chain joins TRBV28 and TRBJ2-7; 8 nucleotides agree with TRBD2. Germline values: CDR1 MDHEN, CDR2 SYDVKM. The CDR3 has 17 residues. Trimming cost V 3 bases and J 0 bases; bases outside gene matches: 10. CDR3 coding DNA: TGTGCCAGCAGTTTGAGCGGGGGAGGGCGACGCTCCTACGAGCAGTACTTC. This gives the protein CASSLSGGGRRSYEQYF.

This chain links TRBV28 with TRBJ2-5; D perhaps matches TRBD2 (5 bases). Per germline, CDR1 MDHEN and CDR2 SYDVKM. The CDR3 length is 15 residues. Trimming took off 2 bases at V and 2 bases at J, with 12 bases between the two ends. CDR3 DNA: TGTGCCAGCAGTTTAAGTGCGGGTTTTCAAGAGACCCAGTACTTC. Translation gives CASSLSAGFQETQYF.